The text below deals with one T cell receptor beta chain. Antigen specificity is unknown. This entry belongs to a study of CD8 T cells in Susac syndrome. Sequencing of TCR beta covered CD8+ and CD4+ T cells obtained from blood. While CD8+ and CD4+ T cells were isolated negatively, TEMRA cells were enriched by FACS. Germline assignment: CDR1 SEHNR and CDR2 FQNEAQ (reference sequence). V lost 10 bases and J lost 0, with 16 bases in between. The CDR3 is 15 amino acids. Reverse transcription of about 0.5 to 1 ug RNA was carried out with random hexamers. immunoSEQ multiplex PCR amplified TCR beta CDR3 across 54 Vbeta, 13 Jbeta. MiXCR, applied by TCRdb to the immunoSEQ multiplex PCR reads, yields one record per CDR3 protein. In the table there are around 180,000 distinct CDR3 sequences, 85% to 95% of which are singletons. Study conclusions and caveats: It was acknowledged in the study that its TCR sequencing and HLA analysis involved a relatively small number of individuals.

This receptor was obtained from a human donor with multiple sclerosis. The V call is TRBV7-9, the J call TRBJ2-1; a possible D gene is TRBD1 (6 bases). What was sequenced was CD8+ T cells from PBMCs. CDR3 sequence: CATPPGTSSYNEQFF. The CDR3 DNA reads TGTGCCACCCCCCCCGGGACAAGCTCCTACAATGAGCAGTTCTTC. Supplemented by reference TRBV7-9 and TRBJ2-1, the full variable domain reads DTGVSQNPRHKITKRGQNVTFRCDPISEHNRLYWYRQTLGQGPEFLTYFQNEAQLEKSRLLSDRFSAERPKGSFSTLEIQRTEQGDSAMYLCATPPGTSSYNEQFFGPGTRLTVL.